Listed below are T cell receptor beta chains from one sample, sequenced in a study of CD8 T cells in ankylosing spondylitis. MiXCR was run by TCRdb on the 5' RACE reads, yielding one entry per CDR3 protein. The sample records more than 650,000 distinct CDR3 sequences, roughly 10% being singletons. What was sequenced was blood, either unsorted or a sorted T cell fraction (not recorded which). These receptors came from a male donor with ankylosing spondylitis. The CDR3 runs from the conserved cysteine through the conserved F or W. A D gene is named only where the DNA matches it firmly. Clone size is given for some rows only: seen once, a few or many times, or a class if the clone is expanded.

V gene	D gene	J gene	clone size	CDR3 protein	CDR3 DNA
TRBV6-1	-	TRBJ1-1	-	CASSVHRDGEAFF	TGTGCCAGCAGTGTCCACCGGGACGGTGAAGCTTTCTTT
TRBV29-1	-	TRBJ2-1	-	CSVEEALGAASSYNEQFF	TGCAGCGTTGAAGAGGCCCTCGGGGCGGCGAGCTCCTACAATGAGCAGTTCTTC
TRBV6-2/TRBV6-3	-	TRBJ2-6	-	CASSYSHRAFAGANVLTF	TGTGCCAGCAGTTACTCGCACAGGGCTTTCGCTGGGGCCAACGTCCTGACTTTC
TRBV4-2	-	TRBJ2-7	-	CASSPHPPGGGIPYEQYF	TGTGCCAGCAGCCCACATCCACCGGGAGGGGGCATCCCCTACGAGCAGTACTTC
TRBV20-1	-	TRBJ2-1	many	CSAIGQGRGDNEQFF	TGCAGTGCTATAGGGCAGGGCCGAGGGGACAATGAGCAGTTCTTC
TRBV19	-	TRBJ2-2	-	CASSARRNTGELFF	TGTGCCAGTAGTGCCCGAAGAAACACCGGGGAGCTGTTTTTT
TRBV7-6	TRBD1	TRBJ2-7	-	CASSLTGTIYYEQYF	TGTGCCAGCAGCCTGACAGGGACAATCTACTACGAGCAGTACTTC
TRBV7-2	-	TRBJ1-5	-	CASSPLLQRNQPQHF	TGTGCCAGCAGCCCACTTCTACAGCGCAATCAGCCCCAGCATTTT
TRBV6-1	-	TRBJ1-1	many	CASDTVWGREYTEAFF	TGTGCCAGCGACACCGTTTGGGGCAGGGAATACACTGAAGCTTTCTTT
TRBV28	TRBD1	TRBJ1-1	-	CASSLGTGTGRTEAFF	TGTGCCAGCAGCCTCGGGACCGGGACAGGGCGGACTGAAGCTTTCTTT
TRBV5-1	TRBD1	TRBJ1-1	many	CASSPLDRVNTEAFF	TGCGCCAGCAGCCCGTTGGACAGGGTGAACACTGAAGCTTTCTTT
TRBV6-2/TRBV6-3	TRBD1	TRBJ1-5	-	CASSYPYRGGSQPQHF	TGTGCCAGCAGTTACCCCTACAGGGGTGGAAGTCAGCCCCAGCATTTT
TRBV6-5	-	TRBJ1-1	-	CASSPRTSEAFF	TGTGCCAGCAGCCCCCGGACCTCTGAAGCTTTCTTT
TRBV2	TRBD2	TRBJ2-7	-	CASGVGLGGTYEQYF	TGTGCCAGCGGAGTCGGCCTGGGGGGGACCTACGAGCAGTACTTC
TRBV24-1	-	TRBJ2-7	-	CATSDLRVPYEQYF	TGTGCCACCAGTGACTTGAGGGTCCCCTACGAGCAGTACTTC
TRBV5-1	TRBD1	TRBJ2-5	-	CASSLQGDQETQYF	TGCGCCAGCAGCTTGCAGGGGGACCAAGAGACCCAGTACTTC
TRBV6-6	-	TRBJ2-7	many	CASSYSAYEQYF	TGTGCCAGCAGTTACTCGGCCTACGAGCAGTACTTC
TRBV4-3	-	TRBJ1-1	few	CASSLLTGMNTEAFF	TGCGCCAGCAGCCTCCTGACGGGGATGAACACTGAAGCTTTCTTT
TRBV7-2	TRBD2	TRBJ2-5	few	CASSLLGLGGETQYF	TGTGCCAGCAGCTTATTAGGACTAGGCGGAGAGACCCAGTACTTC
TRBV7-2	-	TRBJ1-4	-	CASSPTAGEKLFF	TGTGCCAGCAGCCCAACGGCAGGGGAGAAACTGTTTTTT